This T cell receptor beta chain was identified during a study of blood T cell repertoires in COVID-19. Study-wide background: Donors in the United States, Italy and Spain gave samples during acute or convalescent COVID-19. PBMCs, B-cell-depleted T cells, or T cells provided the cDNA or gDNA that made up the material.

Original methodology: Estimation of nucleated cell counts was performed using reference gene primer amplification. Only in-frame clones appear in the TCRdb table, and some are missing; sequencing was by immunoSEQ multiplex PCR. V and J calls and clone size are given by that table; D and trimming were obtained from the DNA. Here the sample spans approximately 87,000 clones, approximately 90% being singletons. V gave up 4 bases and J gave up 5 bases, with 10 bases separating them. The germline V gene encodes CDR1 KGHDR and CDR2 SFDVKD. CDR3 length equals 13 residues. This sequence was found in a man between 65 and 80 years old with active or convalescent COVID-19. The specimen sequenced was peripheral blood. The chain links TRBV24-1 to TRBJ1-2; D perhaps matches TRBD1 (6 bases). The CDR3 DNA reads TGTGCCACCAGTGACCTGGACAGTTATGGCTACACCTTC. It encodes CATSDLDSYGYTF.